Listed here is a single TCR beta chain. Its cognate antigen is unknown. Trimming left V 6 bases short and J 3 bases short, with 12 bases between. The V gene's germline CDR1 is KGHSH and CDR2 LQKENI. The CDR3 is 14 residues long. The data were taken from a study of T cells after yellow fever vaccination. Study details: Fractions with few cells were prepared using SMART-Seq v4 Ultra Low Input. Broader study findings: Subsequent booster samples again held most clones from primary vaccination (96% CD4, roughly 90% CD8).

TCRdb processed the 5' RACE reads anew with MiXCR; each CDR3 protein has one entry. Here the sample spans roughly 320,000 distinct CDR3 sequences, about 10% being singletons. This rearrangement joins TRBV18 to TRBJ1-5; no clear D. This sequence originates from a man aged 18 to 35 who received the YFV17D yellow fever vaccine. The input for sequencing was CD4+ T cells sorted from PBMCs, taken 45 days after the yellow fever booster vaccination. The CDR3 DNA reads as TGTGCCAGCTCCACTGCGGGGAACAATCAGCCCCAGCATTTT. Protein: CASSTAGNNQPQHF.